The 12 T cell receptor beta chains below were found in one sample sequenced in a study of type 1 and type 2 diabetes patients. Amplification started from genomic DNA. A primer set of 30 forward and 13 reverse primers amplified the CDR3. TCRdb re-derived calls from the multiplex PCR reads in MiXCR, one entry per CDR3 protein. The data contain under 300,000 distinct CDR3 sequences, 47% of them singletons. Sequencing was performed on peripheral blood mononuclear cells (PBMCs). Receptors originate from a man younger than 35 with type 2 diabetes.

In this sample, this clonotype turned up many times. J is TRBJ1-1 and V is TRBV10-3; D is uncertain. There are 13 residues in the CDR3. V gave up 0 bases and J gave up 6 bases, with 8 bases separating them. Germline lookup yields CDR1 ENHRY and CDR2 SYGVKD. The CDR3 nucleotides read TGTGCCATCAGTGAGTCAGAGAAATCTGAAGCTTTCTTT. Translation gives CAISESEKSEAFF.

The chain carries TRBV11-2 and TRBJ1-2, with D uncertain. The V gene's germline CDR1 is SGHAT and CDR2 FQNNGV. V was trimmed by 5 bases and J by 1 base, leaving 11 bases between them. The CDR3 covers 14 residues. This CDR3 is CASSQLQINYGYTF. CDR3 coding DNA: TGTGCCAGCAGCCAACTCCAAATTAACTATGGCTACACCTTC.

The CDR3 loop is CASSSSKDRGYDYEQYF. CDR3 nucleotides: TGTGCCAGCAGTAGTTCCAAAGACAGGGGGTATGACTACGAGCAGTACTTC. The chain uses TRBV27 and TRBJ2-7, with TRBD1 matching 9 bases. The junction had 14 bases not matched to a gene; V was cut back by 5 bases and J by 3 bases. Germline V gene data show CDR1 as MNHEY and CDR2 as SMNVEV (reference sequence). CDR3 length: 17 amino acids.

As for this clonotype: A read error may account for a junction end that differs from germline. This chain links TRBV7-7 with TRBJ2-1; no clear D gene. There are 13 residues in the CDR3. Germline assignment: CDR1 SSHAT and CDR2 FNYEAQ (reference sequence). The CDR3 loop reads CASSSTELGEQFF. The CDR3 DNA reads TGTGCTAGCAGCTCCACCGAGTTGGGGGAGCAGTTCTTC.

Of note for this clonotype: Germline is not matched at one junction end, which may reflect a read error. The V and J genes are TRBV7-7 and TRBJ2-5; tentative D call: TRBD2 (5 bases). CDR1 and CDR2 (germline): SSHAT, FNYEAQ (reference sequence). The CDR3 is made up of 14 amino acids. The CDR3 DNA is TGTGCTAGCAGCCTCGGACTTTACCAAGAGACCCAGTACTTC. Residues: CASSLGLYQETQYF. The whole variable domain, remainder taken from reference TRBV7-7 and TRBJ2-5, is GAGVSQSPRYKVTKRGQDVTLRCDPISSHATLYWYQQALGQGPEFLTYFNYEAQPDKSGLPSDRFSAERPEGSISTLTIQRTEQRDSAMYRCASSLGLYQETQYFGPGTRLLVL.

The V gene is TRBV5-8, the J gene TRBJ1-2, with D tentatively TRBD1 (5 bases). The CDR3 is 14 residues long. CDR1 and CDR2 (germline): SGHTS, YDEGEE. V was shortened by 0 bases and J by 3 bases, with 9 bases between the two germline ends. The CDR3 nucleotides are TGTGCCAGCAGCTTGGAGTGGGGGGACTATGGCTACACCTTC. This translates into CASSLEWGDYGYTF.

CDR3 in amino acids: CASTPRLAADTQYF. DNA of the CDR3: TGCGCCAGCACCCCCCGACTAGCGGCAGATACGCAGTATTTT. The chain employs TRBV10-2 and TRBJ2-3, with 9 bases fitting TRBD2. Germline trimming cut 7 bases from V and 4 bases from J; bases unmatched to any gene: 6. Germline CDR1 is WSHSY and CDR2 is SAAADI. The CDR3 consists of 14 residues.

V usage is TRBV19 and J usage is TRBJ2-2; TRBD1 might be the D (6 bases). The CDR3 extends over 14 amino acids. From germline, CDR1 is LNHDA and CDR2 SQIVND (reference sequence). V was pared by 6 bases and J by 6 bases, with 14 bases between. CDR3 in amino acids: CASSLNRESGELFF. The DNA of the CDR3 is TGTGCCAGTAGCCTTAACAGGGAATCCGGGGAGCTGTTTTTT. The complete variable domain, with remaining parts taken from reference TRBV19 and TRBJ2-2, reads DGGITQSPKYLFRKEGQNVTLSCEQNLNHDAMYWYRQDPGQGLRLIYYSQIVNDFQKGDIAEGYSVSREKKESFPLTVTSAQKNPTAFYLCASSLNRESGELFFGEGSRLTVL.

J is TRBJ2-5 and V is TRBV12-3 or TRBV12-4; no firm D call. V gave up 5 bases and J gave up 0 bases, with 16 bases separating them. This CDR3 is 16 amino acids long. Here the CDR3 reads CASSSVGSSNQETQYF. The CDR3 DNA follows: TGTGCCAGCAGTAGCGTCGGATCCTCCAACCAAGAGACCCAGTACTTC.

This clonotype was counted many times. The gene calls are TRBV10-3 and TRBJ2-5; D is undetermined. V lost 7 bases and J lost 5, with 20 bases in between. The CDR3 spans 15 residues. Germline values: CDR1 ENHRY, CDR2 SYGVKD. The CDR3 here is CAIMMDGDPRETQYF. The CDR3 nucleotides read TGTGCCATCATGATGGACGGAGACCCCAGGGAGACCCAGTACTTC.

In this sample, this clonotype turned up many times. CDR3 residues: CATSRGRGPYEQYF. The DNA for the CDR3 is TGTGCCACCAGCAGGGGGCGCGGTCCTTACGAGCAGTACTTC. The chain recombines TRBV15 with TRBJ2-7; tentative D call: TRBD1 (5 bases). V lost 3 bases to trimming and J lost 4 bases, with 13 bases between them. In germline, CDR1 is LNHNV, CDR2 YYDKDF (reference sequence). CDR3 length equals 14 residues.

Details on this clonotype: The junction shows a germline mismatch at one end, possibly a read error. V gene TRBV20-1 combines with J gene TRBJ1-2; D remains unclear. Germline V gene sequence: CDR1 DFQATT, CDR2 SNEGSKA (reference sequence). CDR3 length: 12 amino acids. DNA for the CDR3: TGCAGTGCTAGTGGTCAGAACTATGGCTATACCTTC. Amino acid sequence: CSASGQNYGYTF.